This T cell receptor beta chain was sequenced in a study of blood T cell repertoires in COVID-19. Study summary: Whether acute or convalescent, the COVID-19 samples came from the United States, Italy and Spain. PBMCs, B-cell-depleted T cells, or T cells provided the cDNA or gDNA that made up the material.

In the authors' workflow: Amplification of reference gene primers was used by the study to estimate nucleated cell counts. Data came from immunoSEQ multiplex PCR; TCRdb stores just in-frame clones and leaves some out. That table furnishes V, J and clone size, whereas the DNA furnished D and trimming. Altogether more than 250,000 clones are present, more than 75% being singletons, with the ten largest covering 1%. Per germline, CDR1 SGHAT and CDR2 FQNNGV. This CDR3 has 19 amino acids. V gave up 4 bases and J gave up 1 base; unmatched junction bases: 18. The chain couples TRBV11-2 to TRBJ2-7, with 8 nucleotides matching TRBD1. This TCR came from a man in his forties or fifties with active or convalescent COVID-19. Source material: peripheral blood. Here the CDR3 reads CASSSRVTGQGARSYEQYF. The CDR3 nucleotides read TGTGCCAGCAGCTCCCGGGTCACGGGTCAGGGGGCGCGGTCCTACGAGCAGTACTTC.